Detailed here is one T cell receptor (beta chain). Its antigen is currently unknown. Sequenced by immunoSEQ multiplex PCR; TCRdb stores in-frame clones only, minus some. The data hold fewer than 60,000 clones, with 70% to 90% observed a single time. Sampled blood was obtained at baseline, cycle 4 day 1, and cycle 7 day 1. The data derive from a study of OX40 agonist ivuxolimab in advanced cancers. On the study more broadly: Administration of intravenous ivuxolimab to patients occurred every 2 weeks at 0.01 to 10 mg/kg. Anti-PD-1, anti-PD-L1 or anti-CTLA-4 therapy given earlier was allowed, and 40% had some. Overall study findings and caveats: Within 6 weeks, CD4+ and CD8+ blood T cells expanded clonally at 0.1 to 3.0 mg/kg.

The sequence was obtained from an adult with an advanced solid tumor such as melanoma, head and neck, liver or kidney cancer. Source: CD4+ or CD8+ T cells sorted from blood, taken in a trial of the OX40 agonist ivuxolimab.

CDR3 sequence: CASSLVKYGYTF. Here the CDR3 DNA reads TGTGCCAGCAGCTTGGTGAAGTATGGCTACACCTTC. The chain employs TRBV7-2 and TRBJ1-2; no definite D call. V gave up 3 bases and J gave up 5 bases, with 7 bases separating them. Germline CDR1 reads SGHTA; CDR2 reads FQGNSA. The CDR3 has 12 residues.